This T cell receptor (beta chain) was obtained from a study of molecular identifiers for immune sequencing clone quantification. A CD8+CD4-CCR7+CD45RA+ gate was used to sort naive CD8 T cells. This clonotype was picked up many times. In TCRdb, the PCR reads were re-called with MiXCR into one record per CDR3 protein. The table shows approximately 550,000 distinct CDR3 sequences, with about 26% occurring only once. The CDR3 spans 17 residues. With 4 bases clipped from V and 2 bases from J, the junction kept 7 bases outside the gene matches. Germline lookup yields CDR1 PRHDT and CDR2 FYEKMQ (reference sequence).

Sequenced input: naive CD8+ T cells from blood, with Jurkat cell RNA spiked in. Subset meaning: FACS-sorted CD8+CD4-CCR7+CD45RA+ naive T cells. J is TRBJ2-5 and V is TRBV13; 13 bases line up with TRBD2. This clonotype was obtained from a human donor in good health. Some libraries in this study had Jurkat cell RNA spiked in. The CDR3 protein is CASSSPTSGGPQETQYF. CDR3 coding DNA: TGTGCCAGCAGCTCCCCGACTAGCGGGGGGCCTCAAGAGACCCAGTACTTC.